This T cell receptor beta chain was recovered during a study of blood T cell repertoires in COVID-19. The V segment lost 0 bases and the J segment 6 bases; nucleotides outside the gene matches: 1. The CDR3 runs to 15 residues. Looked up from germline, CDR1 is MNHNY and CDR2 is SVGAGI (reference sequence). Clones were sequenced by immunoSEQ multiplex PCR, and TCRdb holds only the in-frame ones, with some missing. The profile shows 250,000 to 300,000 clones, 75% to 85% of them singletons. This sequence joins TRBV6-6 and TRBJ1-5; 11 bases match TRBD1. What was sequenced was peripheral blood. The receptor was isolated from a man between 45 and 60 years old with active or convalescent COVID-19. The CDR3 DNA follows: TGTGCCAGCAGTTACTCGGGACAGGGGGGTCAGCCCCAGCATTTT. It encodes CASSYSGQGGQPQHF.